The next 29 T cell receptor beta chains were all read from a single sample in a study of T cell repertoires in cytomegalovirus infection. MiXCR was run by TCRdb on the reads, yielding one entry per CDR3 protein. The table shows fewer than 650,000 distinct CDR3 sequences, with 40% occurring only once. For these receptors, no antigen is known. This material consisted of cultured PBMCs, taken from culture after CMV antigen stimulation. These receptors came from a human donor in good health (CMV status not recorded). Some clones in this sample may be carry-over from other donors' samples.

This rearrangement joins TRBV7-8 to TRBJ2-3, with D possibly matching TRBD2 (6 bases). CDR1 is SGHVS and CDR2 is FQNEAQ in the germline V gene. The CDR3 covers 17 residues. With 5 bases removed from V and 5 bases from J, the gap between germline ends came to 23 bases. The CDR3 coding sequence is TGTGCCAGCAGCCCCAGGAGGGTATCCGGGAGTAAAGATACGCAGTATTTT. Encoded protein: CASSPRRVSGSKDTQYF.

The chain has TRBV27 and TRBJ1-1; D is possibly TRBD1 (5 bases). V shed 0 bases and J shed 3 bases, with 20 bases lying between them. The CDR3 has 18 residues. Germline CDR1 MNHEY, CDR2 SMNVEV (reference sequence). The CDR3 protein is CASSLSRNTLRGDTEAFF. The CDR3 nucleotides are TGTGCCAGCAGTTTATCGAGGAACACTCTTAGAGGGGACACTGAAGCTTTCTTT.

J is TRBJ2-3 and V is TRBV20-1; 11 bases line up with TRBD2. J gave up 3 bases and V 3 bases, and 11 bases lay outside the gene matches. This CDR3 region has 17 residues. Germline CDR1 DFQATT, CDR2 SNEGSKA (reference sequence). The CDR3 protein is CSASQLAGGRFTDTQYF. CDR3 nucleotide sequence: TGCAGTGCTAGTCAATTAGCGGGGGGGCGGTTTACAGATACGCAGTATTTT.

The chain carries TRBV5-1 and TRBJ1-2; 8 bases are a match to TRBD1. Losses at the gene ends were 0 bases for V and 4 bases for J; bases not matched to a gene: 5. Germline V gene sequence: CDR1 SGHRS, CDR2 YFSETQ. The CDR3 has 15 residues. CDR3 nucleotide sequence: TGCGCCAGCAGCTTGGTTTCCGACAGGGGCTATGGCTACACCTTC. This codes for CASSLVSDRGYGYTF.

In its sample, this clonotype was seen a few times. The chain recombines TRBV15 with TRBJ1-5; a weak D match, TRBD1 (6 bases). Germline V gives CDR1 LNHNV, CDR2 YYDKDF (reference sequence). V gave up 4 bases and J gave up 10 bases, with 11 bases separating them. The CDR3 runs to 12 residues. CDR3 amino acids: CATSIGGQPQHF. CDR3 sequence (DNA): TGTGCCACCAGCATCGGGGGGCAACCCCAGCATTTT.

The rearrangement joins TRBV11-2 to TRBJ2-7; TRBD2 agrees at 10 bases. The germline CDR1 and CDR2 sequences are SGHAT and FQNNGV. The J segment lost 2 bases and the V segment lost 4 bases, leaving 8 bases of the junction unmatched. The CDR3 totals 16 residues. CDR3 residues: CASSSGLAEGAYEQYF. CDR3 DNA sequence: TGTGCCAGCAGCTCCGGACTAGCGGAGGGGGCCTACGAGCAGTACTTC.

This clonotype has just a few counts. The chain's CDR3 is CASSTRTEGSYTF. The DNA of the CDR3 is TGTGCCAGTAGTACTAGGACCGAGGGGAGCTACACCTTC. This chain uses TRBV19 with TRBJ1-2; possible D gene TRBD1, 5 bases. The CDR3 is 13 residues long. The germline gives CDR1 LNHDA, CDR2 SQIVND (reference sequence). Trimming shortened V by 4 bases and J by 9 bases, and 15 bases separated the two germline ends.

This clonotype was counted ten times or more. CDR3 amino acids: CASSRGFQETQYF. The CDR3 region has the DNA TGTGCCAGCAGTCGGGGGTTCCAAGAGACCCAGTACTTC. The chain carries TRBV12-3 or TRBV12-4 and TRBJ2-5, with a weak D call TRBD2 (6 bases). Trimming took 5 bases from V and 1 from J, leaving 8 bases between them. CDR3 size: 13 residues.

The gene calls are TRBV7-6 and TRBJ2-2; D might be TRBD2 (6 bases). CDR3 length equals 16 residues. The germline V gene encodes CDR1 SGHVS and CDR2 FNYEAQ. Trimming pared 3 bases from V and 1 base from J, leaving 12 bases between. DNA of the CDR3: TGTGCCAGCAGCTTTTTTGGGCGGGAGAACACCGGGGAGCTGTTTTTT. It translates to CASSFFGRENTGELFF.

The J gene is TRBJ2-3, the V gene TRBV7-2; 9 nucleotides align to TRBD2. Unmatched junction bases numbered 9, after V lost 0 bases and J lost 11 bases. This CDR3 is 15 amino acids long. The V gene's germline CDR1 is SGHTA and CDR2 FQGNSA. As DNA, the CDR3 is TGTGCCAGCAGCTTAGCCTCCCGGGCTAGCGGGGAGCAGTATTTT. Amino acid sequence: CASSLASRASGEQYF. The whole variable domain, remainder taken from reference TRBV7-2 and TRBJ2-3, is GAGVSQSPSNKVTEKGKDVELRCDPISGHTALYWYRQSLGQGLEFLIYFQGNSAPDKSGLPSDRFSAERTGGSVSTLTIQRTQQEDSAVYLCASSLASRASGEQYFGPGTRLTVL.

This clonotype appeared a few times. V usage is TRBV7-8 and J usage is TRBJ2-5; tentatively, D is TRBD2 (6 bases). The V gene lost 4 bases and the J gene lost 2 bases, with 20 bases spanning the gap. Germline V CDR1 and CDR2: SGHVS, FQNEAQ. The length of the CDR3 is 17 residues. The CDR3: CASSSSRIAALQETQYF. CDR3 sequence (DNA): TGTGCCAGCAGCTCCTCTAGAATAGCGGCCTTACAAGAGACCCAGTACTTC. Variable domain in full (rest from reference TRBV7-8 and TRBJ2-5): GAGVSQSPRYKVAKRGQDVALRCDPISGHVSLFWYQQALGQGPEFLTYFQNEAQLDKSGLPSDRFFAERPEGSVSTLKIQRTQQEDSAVYLCASSSSRIAALQETQYFGPGTRLLVL.

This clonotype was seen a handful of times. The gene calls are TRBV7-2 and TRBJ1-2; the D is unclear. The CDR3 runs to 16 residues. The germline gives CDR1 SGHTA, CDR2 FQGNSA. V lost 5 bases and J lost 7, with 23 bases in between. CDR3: CASSPQFIIPGSGYTF. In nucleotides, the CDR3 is TGTGCCAGCAGCCCACAGTTCATCATACCCGGCAGTGGCTACACCTTC.

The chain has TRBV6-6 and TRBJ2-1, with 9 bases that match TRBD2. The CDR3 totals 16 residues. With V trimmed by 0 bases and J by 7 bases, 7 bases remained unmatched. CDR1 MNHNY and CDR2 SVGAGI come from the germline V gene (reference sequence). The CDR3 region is CASSYSSAGGLNEQFF. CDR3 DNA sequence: TGTGCCAGCAGTTACTCCTCCGCGGGGGGGCTTAATGAGCAGTTCTTC.

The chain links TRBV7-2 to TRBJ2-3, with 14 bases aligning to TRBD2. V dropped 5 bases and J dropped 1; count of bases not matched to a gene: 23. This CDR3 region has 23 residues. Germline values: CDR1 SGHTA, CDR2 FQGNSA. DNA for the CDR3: TGTGCCAGCAGCCTAACCCCGGGACTAGCGGGGGCCGGGGGGCACCGGGGCACAGATACGCAGTATTTT. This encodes CASSLTPGLAGAGGHRGTDTQYF.

In DNA, the CDR3 is TGTGCCAGCAGCTTAGAGGGCAGCCCTTCGTACGAGCAGTACTTC. It translates to CASSLEGSPSYEQYF. The rearrangement links TRBV7-2 to TRBJ2-7; D gene ambiguous. The CDR3 is 15 amino acids. Germline V CDR1 and CDR2: SGHTA, FQGNSA. Trimming removed 1 base at V and 4 bases at J, with 14 bases between.

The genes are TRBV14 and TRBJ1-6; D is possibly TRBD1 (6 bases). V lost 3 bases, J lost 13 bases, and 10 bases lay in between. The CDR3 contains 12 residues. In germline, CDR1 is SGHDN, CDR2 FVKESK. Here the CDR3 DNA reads TGTGCCAGCAGCCAGTCAGACAGGCCCCTCCACTTT. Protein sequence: CASSQSDRPLHF.

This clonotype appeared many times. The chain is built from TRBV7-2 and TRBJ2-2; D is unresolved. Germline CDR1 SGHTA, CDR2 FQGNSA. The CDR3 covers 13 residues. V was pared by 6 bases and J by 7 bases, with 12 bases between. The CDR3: CASSTPRIGELFF. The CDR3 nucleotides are TGTGCCAGCAGTACGCCTCGAATCGGGGAGCTGTTTTTT. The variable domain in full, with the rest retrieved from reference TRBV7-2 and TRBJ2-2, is GAGVSQSPSNKVTEKGKDVELRCDPISGHTALYWYRQSLGQGLEFLIYFQGNSAPDKSGLPSDRFSAERTGGSVSTLTIQRTQQEDSAVYLCASSTPRIGELFFGEGSRLTVL.

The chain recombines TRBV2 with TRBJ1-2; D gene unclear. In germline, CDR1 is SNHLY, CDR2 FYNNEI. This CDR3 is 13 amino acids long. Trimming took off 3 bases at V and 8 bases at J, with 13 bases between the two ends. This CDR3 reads CASSEETEGGYTF. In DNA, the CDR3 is TGTGCCAGCAGTGAGGAGACGGAGGGCGGCTACACCTTC.

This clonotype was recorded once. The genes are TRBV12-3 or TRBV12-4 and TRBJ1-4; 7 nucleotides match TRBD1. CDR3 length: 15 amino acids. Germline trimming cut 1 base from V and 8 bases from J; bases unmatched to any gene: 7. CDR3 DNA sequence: TGTGCCAGCAGTTTAGGACAGGGCGGTCGAGAAAAACTGTTTTTT. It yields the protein CASSLGQGGREKLFF.

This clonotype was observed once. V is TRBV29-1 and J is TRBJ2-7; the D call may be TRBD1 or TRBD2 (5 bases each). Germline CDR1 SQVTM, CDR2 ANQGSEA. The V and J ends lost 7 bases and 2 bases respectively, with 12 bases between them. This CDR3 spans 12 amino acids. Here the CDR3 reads CSASRDPYEQYF. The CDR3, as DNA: TGCAGCGCCTCCCGGGACCCCTACGAGCAGTACTTC.

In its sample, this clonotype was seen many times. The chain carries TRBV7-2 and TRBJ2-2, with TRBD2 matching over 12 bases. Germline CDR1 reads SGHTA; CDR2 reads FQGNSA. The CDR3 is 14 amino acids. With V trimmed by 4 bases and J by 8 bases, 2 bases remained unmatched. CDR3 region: CASSSSGRGGELFF. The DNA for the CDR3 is TGTGCCAGCAGCTCTAGCGGGAGGGGAGGGGAGCTGTTTTTT.

The CDR3 sequence: CASSQDTGEQYF. The CDR3, as DNA: TGCGCCAGCAGCCAAGATACTGGCGAGCAGTACTTC. The V call is TRBV4-3, the J call TRBJ2-7; D call uncertain. CDR3 length: 12 residues. V was pared by 0 bases and J by 6 bases, with 6 bases between. Per germline, CDR1 LGHNA and CDR2 YSLEER.

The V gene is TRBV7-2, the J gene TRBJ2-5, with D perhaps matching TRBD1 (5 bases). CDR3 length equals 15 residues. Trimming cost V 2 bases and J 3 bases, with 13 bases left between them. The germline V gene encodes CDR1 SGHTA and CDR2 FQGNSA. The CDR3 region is CASSLFTPGKETQYF. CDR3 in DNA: TGTGCCAGCAGCTTATTCACACCAGGGAAAGAGACCCAGTACTTC.

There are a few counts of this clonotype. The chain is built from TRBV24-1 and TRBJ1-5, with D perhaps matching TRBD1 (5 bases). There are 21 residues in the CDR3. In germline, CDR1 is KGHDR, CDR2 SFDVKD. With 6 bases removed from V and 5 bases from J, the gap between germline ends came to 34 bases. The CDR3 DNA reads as TGTGCCACCAGTAGAAGGGGAAACTATTACGGGTCGAAGATAATAGATCAGCCCCAGCATTTT. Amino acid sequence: CATSRRGNYYGSKIIDQPQHF.

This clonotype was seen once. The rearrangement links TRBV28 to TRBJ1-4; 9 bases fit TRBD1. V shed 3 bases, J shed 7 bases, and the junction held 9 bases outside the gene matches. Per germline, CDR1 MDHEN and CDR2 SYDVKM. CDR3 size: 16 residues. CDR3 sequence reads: CASSFGTGGGSEKLFF. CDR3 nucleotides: TGTGCCAGCAGTTTTGGCACAGGGGGCGGAAGTGAAAAACTGTTTTTT. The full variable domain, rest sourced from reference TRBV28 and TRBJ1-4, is DVKVTQSSRYLVKRTGEKVFLECVQDMDHENMFWYRQDPGLGLRLIYFSYDVKMKEKGDIPEGYSVSREKKERFSLILESASTNQTSMYLCASSFGTGGGSEKLFFGSGTQLSVL.

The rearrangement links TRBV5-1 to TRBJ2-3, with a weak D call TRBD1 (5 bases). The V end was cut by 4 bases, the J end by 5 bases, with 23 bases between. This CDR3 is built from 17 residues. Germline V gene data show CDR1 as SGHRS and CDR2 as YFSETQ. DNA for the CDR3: TGCGCCAGCAGCAGGAACAGGCTAAGACGAGGTGGAGATACGCAGTATTTT. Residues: CASSRNRLRRGGDTQYF. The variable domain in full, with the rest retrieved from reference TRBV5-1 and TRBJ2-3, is KAGVTQTPRYLIKTRGQQVTLSCSPISGHRSVSWYQQTPGQGLQFLFEYFSETQRNKGNFPGRFSGRQFSNSRSEMNVSTLELGDSALYLCASSRNRLRRGGDTQYFGPGTRLTVL.

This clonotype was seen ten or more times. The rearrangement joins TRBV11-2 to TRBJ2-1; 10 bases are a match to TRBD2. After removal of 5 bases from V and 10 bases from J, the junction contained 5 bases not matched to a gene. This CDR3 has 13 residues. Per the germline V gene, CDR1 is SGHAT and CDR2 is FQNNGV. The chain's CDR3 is CASSLLAGVEQFF. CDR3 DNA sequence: TGTGCCAGCAGCCTTCTAGCGGGAGTCGAGCAGTTCTTC.

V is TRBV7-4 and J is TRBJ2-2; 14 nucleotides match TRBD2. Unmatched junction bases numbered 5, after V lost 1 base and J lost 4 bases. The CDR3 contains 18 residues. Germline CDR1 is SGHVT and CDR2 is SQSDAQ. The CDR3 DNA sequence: TGTGCCAGCAGCTTAGAGACTAGCGGGAGGGCCAGCACCGGGGAGCTGTTTTTT. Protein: CASSLETSGRASTGELFF. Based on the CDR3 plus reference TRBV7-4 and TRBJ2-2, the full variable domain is GAGVSQSPRYKVAKRGRDVALRCDSISGHVTLYWYRQTLGQGSEVLTYSQSDAQRDKSGRPSGRFSAERPERSVSTLKIQRTEQGDSAVYLCASSLETSGRASTGELFFGEGSRLTVL.

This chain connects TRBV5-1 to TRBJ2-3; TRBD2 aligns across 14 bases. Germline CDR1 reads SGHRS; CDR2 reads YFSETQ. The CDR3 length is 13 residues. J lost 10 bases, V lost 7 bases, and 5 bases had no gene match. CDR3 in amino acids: CASGTSGSLPQYF. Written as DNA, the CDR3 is TGCGCCAGCGGGACTAGCGGGAGTCTGCCGCAGTATTTT.